This TCR beta chain stems from a study of early T cells in non-severe SARS-CoV-2 infection. Study overall: Bulk RNA isolated from unsorted whole blood underwent sequencing; chains were not paired.

About this clonotype itself: The antigen is unknown.

Study results and caveats: In VDJdb matching, anti-spike CD8 responses were favored while private and CD4 specificities went missing.

This CDR3 contains 17 residues. Unique molecular identifier tags were affixed to discrete cDNA molecules. TCRdb reanalysed the 5' RACE reads using MiXCR and keeps one entry per CDR3 protein. This table holds tens of thousands of distinct CDR3 sequences, about 7% found once. This receptor was taken from an adult who was a healthcare worker with PCR-confirmed SARS-CoV-2 infection or an uninfected control (not recorded which). The specimen was whole blood. This chain uses TRBV21-1 with TRBJ1-1; the table assigns TRBD1, which was not confirmed against the DNA. TRBV21-1 is flagged as a pseudogene. The CDR3 DNA reads as TGTGCCAGCAGCAGACAGGGTTATGACTCGGGGAACACTGAAGCTTTCTTT. Its protein product is CASSRQGYDSGNTEAFF.